These T cell receptor beta chains were read from a single sample in a study of blood T cell repertoires in COVID-19. TCRdb's copy holds only in-frame clones and misses some; the assay was immunoSEQ multiplex PCR. The sample lists 150,000 or so clones; approximately 80% were seen once. Sequences were obtained from PBMCs or T cells enriched from blood (not recorded which). The source of these receptors is a woman aged 55-70 years who had recovered from COVID-19. Each CDR3 is given with its conserved first and last residue. D genes are given only for firm matches. Size is stated for part of the rows, as once, few or many counts, or as a class when the clone is expanded.

TRBJ2-3	NA	TRBV30	NA	TGTGCCTGGACAGGGGGCACAGATACGCAGTATTTT	CAWTGGTDTQYF
TRBJ1-5	NA	TRBV19	NA	TGTGCCAGTAGGAAAGCGGGGGATAGCAATCAGCCCCAGCATTTT	CASRKAGDSNQPQHF
TRBJ1-6	NA	TRBV19	NA	TGTGCCAGTAGTCCCACATACAATTCACCCCTCCACTTT	CASSPTYNSPLHF
TRBJ1-1	TRBD1	TRBV7-8	few	TGTGCCAGCAGCCCCGACCCGGACAGGGACACTGAAGCTTTCTTT	CASSPDPDRDTEAFF
TRBJ2-2	TRBD1	TRBV3-1/TRBV3-2	once	TGTGCCAGCAGCCAGTATCCAGGGCGGGCAGGGGGTTTGACCGGGGAGCTGTTTTTT	CASSQYPGRAGGLTGELFF
TRBJ2-7	NA	TRBV11-2	NA	TGTGCCAGCAGCTTAGTACAGTCCCTCTACGAGCAGTACTTC	CASSLVQSLYEQYF
TRBJ2-1	NA	TRBV7-3	NA	TGTGCCAGCAGCTTAAACCGGGCAGGGAGGTCCAATGAGCAGTTCTTC	CASSLNRAGRSNEQFF
TRBJ1-4	TRBD1	TRBV25-1	few	TGTGCCAGCAGTGAGACAGGGTGGGTTGAAAAACTGTTTTTT	CASSETGWVEKLFF
TRBJ2-5	TRBD2	TRBV9	NA	TGTGCCAGCAGCGTATATGGGGGGGAAAAGACCCAGTACTTC	CASSVYGGEKTQYF
TRBJ2-3	TRBD2	TRBV5-4	NA	TGTGCCAGCAGCTATAGCGGGGTAAAAGATACGCAGTATTTT	CASSYSGVKDTQYF
TRBJ2-2	TRBD1	TRBV7-6	NA	TGTGCCAGCAGGGGACAGGGGTCAAACACCGGGGAGCTGTTTTTT	CASRGQGSNTGELFF
TRBJ1-5	TRBD1	TRBV3-1/TRBV3-2	many	TGTGCCAGCAGCCCGGGAACTCGACAGGGAAAACATTTT	CASSPGTRQGKHF
TRBJ2-2	TRBD2	TRBV4-2	NA	TGTGCCAGCAGCCAGGGGACTAGCGGGGGCAACACCGGGGAGCTGTTTTTT	CASSQGTSGGNTGELFF
TRBJ1-6	NA	TRBV2	NA	TGTGCCAGCAGTGTTTTACAGCATAATTCACCCCTCCACTTT	CASSVLQHNSPLHF
TRBJ2-7	TRBD2	TRBV6-5	NA	TGTGCCAGCACCCTCGGGGGGGGCCGGTACGAGCAGTACTTC	CASTLGGGRYEQYF
TRBJ1-2	TRBD1	TRBV6-5	NA	TGTGCCAGCAGCTACACCCGACAGGGGGGCTATGGCTACACCTTC	CASSYTRQGGYGYTF
TRBJ1-2	NA	TRBV29-1	NA	TGCAGCGTCGCGGACTCAAACTATGGCTACACCTTC	CSVADSNYGYTF
TRBJ2-3	TRBD2	TRBV4-1	NA	TGCGCCAGCAGCCAACGACCTAGCGGGGGAAAAAGCACAGATACGCAGTATTTT	CASSQRPSGGKSTDTQYF
TRBJ2-7	NA	TRBV6-5	NA	TGTGCAGGGGGGGAATCGGCCTACGAGCAGTACTTC	CAGGESAYEQYF
TRBJ1-4	TRBD1	TRBV19	NA	TGTGCCAGTAGTCCCCGCCCGGGACAGGGGGCGATTAATGAAAAACTGTTTTTT	CASSPRPGQGAINEKLFF
TRBJ2-7	TRBD2	TRBV10-3	once	TGTGCCATCAGTGCGAACGGGGGGGCCTACGAGCAGTACTTC	CAISANGGAYEQYF
TRBJ1-1	NA	TRBV6-5	NA	TGTGCCAGCAGCCGGCCCCAGGGCTCTGAAGCTTTCTTT	CASSRPQGSEAFF
TRBJ1-2	NA	TRBV5-1	NA	TGCGCCAGCAGCTTACAGGGTGACAACTATGGCTACACCTTC	CASSLQGDNYGYTF
TRBJ2-7	NA	TRBV5-1	few	TGCGCCAGCAGCTTTGGAGGACAGCGAGGAAACTACGAGCAGTACTTC	CASSFGGQRGNYEQYF
TRBJ1-5	TRBD1	TRBV7-2	NA	TGTGCCAGCAGCTATTGGACAGGGCCTAATCAGCCCCAGCATTTT	CASSYWTGPNQPQHF
TRBJ1-5	NA	TRBV2	NA	TGTGCCAGCAGTGCGGAGTCAGGCAATCAGCCCCAGCATTTT	CASSAESGNQPQHF
TRBJ1-1	NA	TRBV5-1	NA	TGCGCCAGCAGCTTGATGACTGTCACTGAAGCTTTCTTT	CASSLMTVTEAFF
TRBJ1-6	NA	TRBV9	NA	TGTGCCAGCAGCGTACCAGGGAAAAATTCACCCCTCCACTTT	CASSVPGKNSPLHF
TRBJ1-2	TRBD1	TRBV19	NA	TGTGCCAGTGACAGGGGGCCCAGCTATGGCTACACCTTC	CASDRGPSYGYTF
TRBJ2-7	TRBD1	TRBV2	NA	TGTGCCAGCAGTGAAGGGGACAGGGCCTACGAGCAGTACTTC	CASSEGDRAYEQYF
TRBJ2-3	TRBD2	TRBV3-1/TRBV3-2	NA	TGTGCCAGCAGTAAGCGGGGGGTCGCAGATACGCAGTATTTT	CASSKRGVADTQYF
TRBJ2-7	TRBD2	TRBV4-1	NA	TGCGCCAGCAGCCTACATCTAGCGGGGGGGCCATACGAGCAGTACTTC	CASSLHLAGGPYEQYF
TRBJ2-6	NA	TRBV5-4	NA	TGTGCCAGCAGCTTGTCAGGGGCTGGGGCCAACGTCCTGACTTTC	CASSLSGAGANVLTF
TRBJ1-4	NA	TRBV5-1	NA	TGCGCCAGCAGCTTGGCTCGGGAGGGAGATACTGAAAAACTGTTTTTT	CASSLAREGDTEKLFF
TRBJ1-1	TRBD1	TRBV5-1	NA	TGCGCCAGCAGCGGAACCGGGACAGGGACTGAAGCTTTCTTT	CASSGTGTGTEAFF
TRBJ2-1	TRBD2	TRBV27	NA	TGTGCCAGCAGAGGTCTAGCGGGCCTGAACAATGAGCAGTTCTTC	CASRGLAGLNNEQFF
TRBJ1-4	NA	TRBV10-1	NA	TGCGCCAGCAAGGTGACAGCAACTAATGAAAAACTGTTTTTT	CASKVTATNEKLFF
TRBJ1-2	NA	TRBV15	NA	TGTGCCACCAGCAGAGGCCCAGGCGGCTACACCTTC	CATSRGPGGYTF
TRBJ1-5	NA	TRBV19	NA	TGTGCCAGTAGTATAGATAGCCAATATAGCAATCAGCCCCAGCATTTT	CASSIDSQYSNQPQHF
TRBJ1-2	TRBD1	TRBV7-3	few	TGTGCCAGCAGCCAAAGAGACAGGGACGGCTACACCTTC	CASSQRDRDGYTF
TRBJ2-2	NA	TRBV6-8	NA	TGTGCCAGCAGTTTCAGGGAAGGGGAGCTGTTTTTT	CASSFREGELFF
TRBJ2-3	TRBD2	TRBV6-4	NA	TGTGCCAGCAGTGGGACTAGCGGGGGCACAGATACGCAGTATTTT	CASSGTSGGTDTQYF
TRBJ1-1	NA	TRBV5-6	NA	TGTGCCAGCAGCTTCAGGGACACTGAAGCTTTCTTT	CASSFRDTEAFF
TRBJ2-5	NA	TRBV25-1	NA	TGTGCCAGCAGTGACACTAAGCGCCAAGAGACCCAGTACTTC	CASSDTKRQETQYF
TRBJ2-2	NA	TRBV10-1	once	TGCGCCAGCAGTGATCCGGGACTCCGGGGTTCCGGGGAGCTGTTTTTT	CASSDPGLRGSGELFF
TRBJ1-2	NA	TRBV5-1	NA	TGCGCCAGCAGCTTGGCCTTTATCGGCTATGGCTACACCTTC	CASSLAFIGYGYTF
TRBJ2-5	NA	TRBV2	NA	TGTGCCAGCAGAAACAGGGACCAAGAGACCCAGTACTTC	CASRNRDQETQYF
TRBJ2-1	TRBD2	TRBV10-1	NA	TGCGCCAGCATAGGACTAGCGGGGCCCATGGGGTACAATGAGCAGTTCTTC	CASIGLAGPMGYNEQFF
TRBJ1-6	NA	TRBV6-6	NA	TGTGCCAGTCACGCGGGGCCATCAAGGAAAAATTCACCCCTCCACTTT	CASHAGPSRKNSPLHF
TRBJ2-1	NA	TRBV5-5	NA	TGTGCCAGCAGCTTTGGCCTTCACAATGAGCAGTTCTTC	CASSFGLHNEQFF
TRBJ2-1	TRBD2	TRBV2	NA	TGTGCCAGCAGTGAACTGACTAGCGGGGCTGATGAGCAGTTCTTC	CASSELTSGADEQFF
TRBJ2-3	TRBD1	TRBV11-2	NA	TGTGCCAGCAGCCGAGGGACAGGGGGCGCAGATACGCAGTATTTT	CASSRGTGGADTQYF